The TCR beta chain described here comes from a study of T cell responses to AZD1222 COVID-19 vaccine. On this clone: Its cognate antigen is unknown.

Study-level results: Compared with day 0, the breadth and depth of the Spike-specific TCR repertoire rose significantly after two doses of AZD1222. The study identified only six AZD1222 recipients as seropositive at baseline. Regions left unmutated in variants are reportedly the target of nearly half of spike-specific TCRs.

The CDR3 loop spans 11 amino acids. The germline gives CDR1 DFQATT, CDR2 SNEGSKA (reference sequence). Trimming left V 7 bases short and J 9 bases short, with 15 bases between. Measured with immunoSEQ multiplex PCR; TCRdb has only the in-frame clones, and not every one. Among 150,000 to 170,000 clones listed, about 90% were seen once. This specimen consisted of peripheral blood, obtained on day 0 of MenACWY control vaccination. This TCR was sampled from an adult in good health. The J gene is TRBJ1-2, the V gene TRBV20-1; D is unclear. The DNA for the CDR3 is TGCAGTGTGGTCGTAGGGCTGCGCTACACCTTC. It yields the protein CSVVVGLRYTF.